Below, 25 T cell receptor beta chains from the same sample are listed, as sequenced in a study of blood T cell repertoires in COVID-19. Assay: immunoSEQ multiplex PCR; the TCRdb copy retains only in-frame clones and omits some. This table has 350,000 to 450,000 clones, more than 85% appearing once. The sequenced material came from PBMCs or T cells enriched from blood (not recorded which). These receptors were collected from a woman between 40 and 55 years old who had been exposed to COVID-19.

The chain is built from TRBV27 and TRBJ1-6, with 8 bases identical to TRBD1. In germline, CDR1 is MNHEY, CDR2 SMNVEV (reference sequence). Trimming took 5 bases from V and 6 from J; bases not matched to a gene: 6. This CDR3 comprises 15 residues. Written as DNA, the CDR3 is TGTGCCAGCAGTACCGGACAGGGAGGTAATTCACCCCTCCACTTT. It is translated as CASSTGQGGNSPLHF.

V gene TRBV19 combines with J gene TRBJ2-1; 10 positions agree with TRBD1. The germline V gene encodes CDR1 LNHDA and CDR2 SQIVND (reference sequence). V shed 4 bases, J shed 5 bases, and the junction held 8 bases outside the gene matches. The CDR3 length is 16 residues. The CDR3 loop reads CASSTTGGMGNNEQFF. The CDR3 DNA sequence: TGTGCCAGTAGTACGACAGGGGGCATGGGAAACAATGAGCAGTTCTTC.

On this clone: This specimen includes other DNA sequences encoding the same CDR3. The rearrangement links TRBV19 to TRBJ2-2; 7 bases match TRBD2. Germline assignment: CDR1 LNHDA and CDR2 SQIVND (reference sequence). V shed 3 bases, J shed 2 bases, and the junction held 3 bases outside the gene matches. CDR3 length: 15 residues. The CDR3 nucleotides read TGTGCCAGTAGTATCGCGGGGGTCAACACCGGGGAGCTGTTTTTT. Residues: CASSIAGVNTGELFF. Full variable domain (remainder filled in from reference TRBV19 and TRBJ2-2): DGGITQSPKYLFRKEGQNVTLSCEQNLNHDAMYWYRQDPGQGLRLIYYSQIVNDFQKGDIAEGYSVSREKKESFPLTVTSAQKNPTAFYLCASSIAGVNTGELFFGEGSRLTVL.

The CDR3 nucleotides are TGTGCCAGCAGTTTTTCTTCGAAGGGGGCTTGGTATGGCTACACCTTC. As protein: CASSFSSKGAWYGYTF. V usage is TRBV27 and J usage is TRBJ1-2, with 7 bases lining up with TRBD1. CDR3 length equals 16 residues. From germline, CDR1 is MNHEY and CDR2 SMNVEV (reference sequence). V lost 3 bases to trimming and J lost 5 bases; unmatched junction nucleotides: 12.

The genes are TRBV10-2 and TRBJ2-1; TRBD1 is a possible D gene (6 bases). Germline values: CDR1 WSHSY, CDR2 SAAADI. Deletions cut 3 bases from V and 3 bases from J, with 6 bases between. CDR3 length equals 13 residues. CDR3 residues: CASSEQGYNEQFF. The CDR3 DNA reads TGCGCCAGCAGTGAACAGGGCTACAATGAGCAGTTCTTC.

CDR3 DNA sequence: TGTGCCAGTAGTGGAGAGGGGGCTAACTATGGCTACACCTTC. Translated, it gives CASSGEGANYGYTF. The chain joins TRBV19 to TRBJ1-2; TRBD1 is a possible D gene (6 bases). CDR3 length equals 14 residues. The V gene's germline CDR1 is LNHDA and CDR2 SQIVND (reference sequence). Trimming removed 5 bases from V and 0 bases from J, with 10 bases in between.

This sequence joins TRBV15 and TRBJ1-5; unclear D gene. This CDR3 has 15 amino acids. The germline V gene encodes CDR1 LNHNV and CDR2 YYDKDF (reference sequence). V dropped 2 bases and J dropped 6 bases, with 14 bases sitting between them. CDR3 sequence (DNA): TGTGCCACCAGCAGAACCCTTTCGAGCGCTCAGCCCCAGCATTTT. This sequence encodes CATSRTLSSAQPQHF.

The chain links TRBV9 to TRBJ1-2; 8 nucleotides align to TRBD1. Germline V CDR1 and CDR2: SGDLS, YYNGEE. The CDR3 runs 12 residues. V shed 4 bases, J shed 6 bases, and the junction held 2 bases outside the gene matches. This CDR3 reads CASSPTGDGYTF. The CDR3, as DNA: TGTGCCAGCAGCCCGACAGGGGATGGCTACACCTTC.

This chain joins TRBV19 and TRBJ1-6; D uncertain. The length of the CDR3 is 14 residues. Trimming shortened V by 7 bases and J by 10 bases, and 17 bases separated the two germline ends. Germline-derived CDR1 and CDR2 are LNHDA and SQIVND (reference sequence). The CDR3 region has the DNA TGTGCCAGTACCGCGGGTGTGGGAGGCTCACCCCTCCACTTT. This codes for CASTAGVGGSPLHF.

The rearrangement joins TRBV30 to TRBJ1-3; possibly TRBD1 for D (5 bases). V lost 4 bases and J lost 0, with 7 bases in between. The CDR3 is made up of 13 amino acids. Germline CDR1 is GTSNPN and CDR2 is SVGIG (reference sequence). The CDR3, as DNA: TGTGCCTGGACGGACACCTCTGGAAACACCATATATTTT. Its translation: CAWTDTSGNTIYF.

The chain recombines TRBV27 with TRBJ1-1; no clear D. V gave up 6 bases and J gave up 0 bases, with 14 bases separating them. Germline V gene lookup returns CDR1 MNHEY and CDR2 SMNVEV (reference sequence). The CDR3 length is 15 residues. The CDR3, as DNA: TGTGCCAGCAGGGGTTCCGCGGTTTTGAACACTGAAGCTTTCTTT. Protein sequence: CASRGSAVLNTEAFF.

This chain links TRBV29-1 with TRBJ2-3, with D possibly matching TRBD2 (5 bases). Germline-derived CDR1 and CDR2 are SQVTM and ANQGSEA. The V end lost 6 bases, the J end lost 4 bases, and 14 bases lay between the germline ends. The CDR3 covers 13 residues. The CDR3 nucleotides are TGCAGCGTAGAGTGGCTAGCAGCAGATACGCAGTATTTT. Translation gives CSVEWLAADTQYF.

This chain connects TRBV5-1 to TRBJ2-3; TRBD1 matches 8 bases. Germline values: CDR1 SGHRS, CDR2 YFSETQ. The CDR3 is 15 residues long. Trimming cost V 2 bases and J 0 bases; bases outside gene matches: 2. The CDR3 DNA reads TGCGCCAGCAGCTTAAGGACAGGGAGCACAGATACGCAGTATTTT. It is translated as CASSLRTGSTDTQYF.

Only a few counts were recorded for this clone. V gene TRBV5-6 combines with J gene TRBJ1-2, with D perhaps TRBD1 (5 bases). The length of the CDR3 is 14 residues. The V gene lost 1 base and the J gene lost 6 bases, with 13 bases spanning the gap. The germline gives CDR1 SGHDT, CDR2 YYEEEE. Here the CDR3 DNA reads TGTGCCAGCAGCTTGTATAGGCAGGGCCATGGCTACACCTTC. Translating gives CASSLYRQGHGYTF.

The chain carries TRBV9 and TRBJ2-1; 8 bases map to TRBD2. CDR1 SGDLS and CDR2 YYNGEE come from the germline V gene. The V gene end was trimmed by 3 bases and the J gene end by 1 base; junction bases not matched to a gene: 6. The CDR3 contains 16 residues. The CDR3 DNA follows: TGTGCCAGCAGCGAGCCCCGGGAGGGGTCCTACAATGAGCAGTTCTTC. Translating it yields CASSEPREGSYNEQFF.

The CDR3 region is CASSQEADLLEQVDNEQFF. The CDR3 region has the DNA TGTGCCAGCAGCCAAGAGGCTGACCTTTTAGAACAGGTGGACAATGAGCAGTTCTTC. This chain links TRBV3-1 (or the pseudogene TRBV3-2) with TRBJ2-1; D might be TRBD1 (5 bases). The CDR3 runs 19 residues. Germline values: CDR1 LGHDT, CDR2 YNNKEL (reference sequence). V dropped 0 bases and J dropped 5 bases, with 23 bases sitting between them.

The chain recombines TRBV18 with TRBJ2-2; 9 positions match TRBD1. Germline V gene sequence: CDR1 KGHSH, CDR2 LQKENI. The V and J ends lost 5 bases and 0 bases, in that order; junction bases with no gene match: 4. This CDR3 contains 16 residues. Here the CDR3 DNA reads TGTGCCAGCTCAGCACGACAGGGGGCGAACACCGGGGAGCTGTTTTTT. Translated: CASSARQGANTGELFF.

The CDR3 loop reads CAWSVNRISNEKLFF. CDR3 DNA sequence: TGTGCCTGGAGTGTTAACAGGATAAGTAATGAAAAACTGTTTTTT. This rearrangement joins TRBV30 to TRBJ1-4; possible D gene TRBD1, 5 bases. This CDR3 contains 15 residues. Germline CDR1 GTSNPN, CDR2 SVGIG (reference sequence). V was pared by 0 bases and J by 4 bases, with 12 bases between. The complete variable domain, with remaining parts taken from reference TRBV30 and TRBJ1-4, reads SQTIHQWPATLVQPVGSPLSLECTVEGTSNPNLYWYRQAAGRGLQLLFYSVGIGQISSEVPQNLSASRPQDRQFILSSKKLLLSDSGFYLCAWSVNRISNEKLFFGSGTQLSVL.

The CDR3 sequence: CASSLKGGKGTDTQYF. In nucleotides, the CDR3 is TGTGCCAGCAGCTTAAAAGGGGGTAAGGGCACAGATACGCAGTATTTT. This chain connects TRBV7-3 to TRBJ2-3; D is possibly TRBD1 (6 bases). Germline V gene data show CDR1 as SGHTA and CDR2 as FQGTGA. CDR3 length: 16 amino acids. Trimming pared 1 base from V and 1 base from J, leaving 12 bases between.

The V and J genes are TRBV7-8 and TRBJ2-1, with a possible D match to TRBD2 (5 bases). The CDR3 length is 16 residues. The ends were cut back, 3 bases at V and 1 base at J, with 13 bases in the middle. Germline CDR1 reads SGHVS; CDR2 reads FQNEAQ. This CDR3 is CASSLVRVQSYNEQFF. The CDR3 nucleotides read TGTGCCAGCAGCTTGGTGCGGGTGCAGTCCTACAATGAGCAGTTCTTC.

The V call is TRBV7-9, the J call TRBJ2-7; TRBD1 is a possible D gene (5 bases). CDR3 size: 14 residues. Between the trimmed V and J ends, which lost 5 bases and 0 bases, there was a span of 11 bases. Per germline, CDR1 SEHNR and CDR2 FQNEAQ (reference sequence). CDR3 in DNA: TGTGCCAGCAGCGGAGCGACAGTCTCCTACGAGCAGTACTTC. This sequence encodes CASSGATVSYEQYF.

The V gene is TRBV5-1, the J gene TRBJ2-7, with 11 bases aligning to TRBD1. Germline V gene data show CDR1 as SGHRS and CDR2 as YFSETQ. V lost 3 bases and J lost 4; bases outside the gene matches: 6. The CDR3 is 15 residues long. The CDR3 nucleotides are TGCGCCAGCAGCTACGGACAGGGGGCGGGGTACGAGCAGTACTTC. It translates to CASSYGQGAGYEQYF.

This chain joins TRBV18 and TRBJ2-4; D possibly corresponds to TRBD2 (5 bases). Germline V gene data show CDR1 as KGHSH and CDR2 as LQKENI. Trimming removed 3 bases from V and 9 bases from J, with 15 bases in between. The CDR3 covers 14 residues. The CDR3 here is CASSPEVAGGIQYF. For the CDR3, the DNA is TGTGCCAGCTCACCCGAGGTCGCCGGAGGCATTCAGTACTTC.

Of note for this clone: Other DNA sequences of this sample code for an identical CDR3. V and J are TRBV9 and TRBJ2-3; 11 nucleotides agree with TRBD2. The germline V gene has CDR1 SGDLS and CDR2 YYNGEE. Trimming cost V 0 bases and J 2 bases; bases outside gene matches: 5. The CDR3 length is 17 residues. The CDR3 DNA follows: TGTGCCAGCAGCGTAGACGCTAGCGGGAGGCACACAGATACGCAGTATTTT. This gives the protein CASSVDASGRHTDTQYF.

J is TRBJ1-5 and V is TRBV6-5, with TRBD1 matching 7 bases. Looked up from germline, CDR1 is MNHEY and CDR2 is SVGAGI. J was trimmed by 6 bases and V by 6 bases; bases with no gene match: 11. The CDR3 runs 15 residues. CDR3 sequence: CASSKEGGASQPQHF. The CDR3 DNA sequence: TGTGCCAGCAGCAAAGAAGGGGGCGCCTCTCAGCCCCAGCATTTT.